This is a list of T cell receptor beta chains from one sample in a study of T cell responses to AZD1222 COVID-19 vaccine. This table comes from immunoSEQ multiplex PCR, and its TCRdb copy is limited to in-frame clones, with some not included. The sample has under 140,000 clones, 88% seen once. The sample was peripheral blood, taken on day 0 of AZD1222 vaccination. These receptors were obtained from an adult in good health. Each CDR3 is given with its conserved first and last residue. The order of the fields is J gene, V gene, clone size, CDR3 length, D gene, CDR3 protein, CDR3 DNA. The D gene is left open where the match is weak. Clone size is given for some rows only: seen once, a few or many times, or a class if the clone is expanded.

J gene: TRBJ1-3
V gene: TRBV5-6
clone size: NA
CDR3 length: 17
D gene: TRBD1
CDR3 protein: CASSLDPLGTAGNTIYF
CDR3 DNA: TGTGCCAGCAGCTTGGACCCCCTAGGGACAGCTGGAAACACCATATATTTT

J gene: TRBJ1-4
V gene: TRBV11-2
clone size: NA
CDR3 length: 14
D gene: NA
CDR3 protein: CASSRLTTNEKLFF
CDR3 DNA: TGTGCCAGCAGTCGCCTCACAACTAATGAAAAACTGTTTTTT

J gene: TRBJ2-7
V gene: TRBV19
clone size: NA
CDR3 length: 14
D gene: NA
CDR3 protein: CASSIVLSSYEQYF
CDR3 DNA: TGTGCCAGTAGTATAGTCCTATCAAGCTACGAGCAGTACTTC

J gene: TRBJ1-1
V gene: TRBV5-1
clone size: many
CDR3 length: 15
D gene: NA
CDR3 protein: CASRWGSYLNTEAFF
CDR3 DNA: TGCGCCAGCAGGTGGGGATCTTATCTGAACACTGAAGCTTTCTTT

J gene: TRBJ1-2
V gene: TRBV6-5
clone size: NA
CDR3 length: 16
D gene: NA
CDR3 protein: CASSYSLLIGGPGYTF
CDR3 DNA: TGTGCCAGCAGTTACTCGCTTCTTATCGGGGGCCCGGGCTACACCTTC

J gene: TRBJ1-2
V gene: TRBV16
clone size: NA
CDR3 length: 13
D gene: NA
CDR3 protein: CASSQSLDYGYTF
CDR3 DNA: TGTGCCAGCAGCCAATCGCTGGACTATGGCTACACCTTC

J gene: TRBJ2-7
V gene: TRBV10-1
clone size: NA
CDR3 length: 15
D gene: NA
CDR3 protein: CASSPDRTRSYEQYF
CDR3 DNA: TGCGCCAGCAGCCCCGACAGGACGCGCTCCTACGAGCAGTACTTC

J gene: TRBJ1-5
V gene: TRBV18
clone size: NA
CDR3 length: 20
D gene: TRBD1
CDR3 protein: CASSPELRTGGAYSNQPQHF
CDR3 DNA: TGTGCCAGCTCACCTGAACTTCGGACAGGAGGTGCATATAGCAATCAGCCCCAGCATTTT

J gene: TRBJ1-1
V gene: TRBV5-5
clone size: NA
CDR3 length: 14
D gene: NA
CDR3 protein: CASSLDSVNTEAFF
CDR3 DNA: TGTGCCAGCAGCTTGGACAGTGTGAACACTGAAGCTTTCTTT

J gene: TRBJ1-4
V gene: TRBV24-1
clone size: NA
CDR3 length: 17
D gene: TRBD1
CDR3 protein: CATSDPGTDATNEKLFF
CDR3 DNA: TGTGCCACCAGTGACCCTGGGACAGATGCAACTAATGAAAAACTGTTTTTT

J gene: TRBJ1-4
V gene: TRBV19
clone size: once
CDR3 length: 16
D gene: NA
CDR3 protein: CASSTLDSAFEEKLFF
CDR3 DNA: TGTGCCAGTAGTACGCTGGACAGCGCCTTTGAAGAAAAACTGTTTTTT

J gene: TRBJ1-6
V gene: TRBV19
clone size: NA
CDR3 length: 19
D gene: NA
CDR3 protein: CASKVAGPDASSYNSPLHF
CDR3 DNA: TGTGCCAGTAAGGTCGCGGGTCCAGATGCGAGCTCCTATAATTCACCCCTCCACTTT

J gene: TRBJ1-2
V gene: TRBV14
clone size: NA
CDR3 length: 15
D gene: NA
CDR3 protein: CASSQHQGTSYGYTF
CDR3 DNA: TGTGCCAGCAGCCAACATCAGGGGACCAGCTATGGCTACACCTTC

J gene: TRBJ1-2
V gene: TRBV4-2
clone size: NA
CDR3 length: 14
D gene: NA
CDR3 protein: CASSQEATDYGYTF
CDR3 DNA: TGTGCCAGCAGCCAAGAAGCGACGGACTATGGCTACACCTTC

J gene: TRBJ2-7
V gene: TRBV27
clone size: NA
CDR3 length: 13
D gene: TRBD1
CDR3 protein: CASSIQGNYEQYF
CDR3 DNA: TGTGCCAGCAGTATACAGGGGAACTACGAGCAGTACTTC

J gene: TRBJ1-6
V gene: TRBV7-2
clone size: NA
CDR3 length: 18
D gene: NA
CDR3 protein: CASSLKVTGSSYNSPLHF
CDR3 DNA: TGTGCCAGCAGCTTAAAAGTTACAGGGAGCTCCTATAATTCACCCCTCCACTTT

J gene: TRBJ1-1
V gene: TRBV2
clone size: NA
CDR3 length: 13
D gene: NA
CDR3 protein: CASSWGRRAEAFF
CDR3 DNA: TGTGCCAGCAGTTGGGGGAGAAGGGCTGAAGCTTTCTTT

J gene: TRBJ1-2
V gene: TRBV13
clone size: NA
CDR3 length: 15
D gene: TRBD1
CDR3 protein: CASSLGGRGLDGYTF
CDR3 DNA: TGTGCCAGCAGCTTAGGGGGCAGGGGGCTAGATGGCTACACCTTC

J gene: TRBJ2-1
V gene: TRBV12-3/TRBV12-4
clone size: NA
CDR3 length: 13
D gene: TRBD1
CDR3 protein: CASSSGTGGRAFF
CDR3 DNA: TGTGCCAGCAGTTCCGGGACAGGGGGCCGGGCGTTCTTC

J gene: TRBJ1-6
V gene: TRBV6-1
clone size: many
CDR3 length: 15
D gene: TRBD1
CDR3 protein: CASSEEGQGNSPLHF
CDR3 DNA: TGTGCCAGCAGTGAAGAGGGACAGGGTAATTCACCCCTCCACTTT

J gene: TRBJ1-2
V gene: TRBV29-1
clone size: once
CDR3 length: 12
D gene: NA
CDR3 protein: CSVEQGNYGYTF
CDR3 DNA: TGCAGCGTTGAACAGGGCAACTATGGCTACACCTTC

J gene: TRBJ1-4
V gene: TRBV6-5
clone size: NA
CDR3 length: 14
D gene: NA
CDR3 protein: CASSLQAYGGKLFF
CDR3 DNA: TGTGCCAGCAGTTTACAGGCATACGGAGGAAAACTGTTTTTT

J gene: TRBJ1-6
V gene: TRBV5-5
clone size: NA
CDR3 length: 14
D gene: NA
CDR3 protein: CASSLSGSDSPLHF
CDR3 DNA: TGTGCCAGCAGCTTATCAGGGTCGGATTCACCCCTCCACTTT

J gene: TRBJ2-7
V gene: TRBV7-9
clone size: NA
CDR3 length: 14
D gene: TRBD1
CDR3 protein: CATLPGQGLAEQYF
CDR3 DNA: TGTGCCACCCTCCCGGGACAGGGTTTGGCCGAGCAGTACTTC

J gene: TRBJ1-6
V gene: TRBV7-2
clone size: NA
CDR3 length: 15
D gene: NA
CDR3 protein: CASSPYKRLNSPLHF
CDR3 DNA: TGTGCCAGCAGCCCCTACAAGAGACTTAATTCACCCCTCCACTTT

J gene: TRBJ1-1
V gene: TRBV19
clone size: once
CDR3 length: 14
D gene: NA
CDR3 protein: CASKALGEGTEAFF
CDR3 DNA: TGTGCCAGTAAGGCGTTAGGGGAGGGCACTGAAGCTTTCTTT

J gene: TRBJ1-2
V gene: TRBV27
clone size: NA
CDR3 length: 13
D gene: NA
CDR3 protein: CASSFGSLNGYTF
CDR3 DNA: TGTGCCAGCAGTTTTGGGTCACTGAATGGCTACACCTTC

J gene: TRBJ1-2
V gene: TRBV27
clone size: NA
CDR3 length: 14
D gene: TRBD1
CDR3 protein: CASSFSGTDYGYTF
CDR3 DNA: TGTGCCAGCAGTTTCTCCGGGACAGACTATGGCTACACCTTC

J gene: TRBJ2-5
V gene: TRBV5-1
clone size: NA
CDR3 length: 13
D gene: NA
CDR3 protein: CASSLEGWETQYF
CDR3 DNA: TGCGCCAGCAGCTTGGAGGGATGGGAGACCCAGTACTTC

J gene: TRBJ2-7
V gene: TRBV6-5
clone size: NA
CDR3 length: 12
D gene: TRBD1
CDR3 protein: CASSRDSYEQYF
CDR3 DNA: TGTGCCAGCAGCCGGGACAGCTACGAGCAGTACTTC

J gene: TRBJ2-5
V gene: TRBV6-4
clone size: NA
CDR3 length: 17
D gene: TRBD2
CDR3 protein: CASRVNGGTSGLETQYF
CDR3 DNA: TGTGCCAGCAGAGTGAACGGAGGGACTAGCGGGCTAGAGACCCAGTACTTC

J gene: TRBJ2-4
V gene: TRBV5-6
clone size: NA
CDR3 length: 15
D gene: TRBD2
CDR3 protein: CASRGEGTLKNIQYF
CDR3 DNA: TGTGCCAGCCGGGGGGAGGGGACCCTTAAAAACATTCAGTACTTC

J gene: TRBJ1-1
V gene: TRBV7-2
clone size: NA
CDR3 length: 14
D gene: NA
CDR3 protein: CASSHPYGNTEAFF
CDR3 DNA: TGTGCCAGCAGCCACCCATACGGAAACACTGAAGCTTTCTTT

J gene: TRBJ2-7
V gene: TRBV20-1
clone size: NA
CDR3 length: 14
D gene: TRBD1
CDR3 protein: CSASGRDRLYEQYF
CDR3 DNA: TGCAGTGCTAGTGGACGGGACAGGCTCTACGAGCAGTACTTC

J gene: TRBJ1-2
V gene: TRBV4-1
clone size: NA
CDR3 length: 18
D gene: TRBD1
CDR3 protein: CASSQGGTGPSGNYGYTF
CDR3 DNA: TGCGCCAGCAGCCAAGGAGGGACAGGCCCGTCGGGGAACTATGGCTACACCTTC

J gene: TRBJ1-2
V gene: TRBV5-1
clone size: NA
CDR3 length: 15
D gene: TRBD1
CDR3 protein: CASSLEGGKDYGYTF
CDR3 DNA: TGCGCCAGCAGCTTGGAAGGGGGCAAAGACTATGGCTACACCTTC

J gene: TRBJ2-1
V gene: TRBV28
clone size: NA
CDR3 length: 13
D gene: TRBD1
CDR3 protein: CASSYRGYNEQFF
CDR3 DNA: TGTGCCAGCAGTTACAGGGGATACAATGAGCAGTTCTTC

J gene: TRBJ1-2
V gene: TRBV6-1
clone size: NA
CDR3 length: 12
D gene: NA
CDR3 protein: CASSDLLYGYTF
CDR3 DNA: TGTGCCAGCAGTGACCTACTCTATGGCTACACCTTC

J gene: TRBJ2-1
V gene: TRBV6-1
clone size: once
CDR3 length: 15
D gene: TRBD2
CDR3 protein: CASSEVSSGSLEQFF
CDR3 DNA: TGTGCCAGCAGTGAAGTCTCTAGCGGGAGTCTTGAGCAGTTCTTC

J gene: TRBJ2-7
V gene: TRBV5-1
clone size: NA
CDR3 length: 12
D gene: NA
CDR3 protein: CASSLTGYEQYF
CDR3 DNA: TGCGCCAGCAGCCTAACAGGGTACGAGCAGTACTTC

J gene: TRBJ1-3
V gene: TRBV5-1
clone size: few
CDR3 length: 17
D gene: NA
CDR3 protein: CASSARGDRPSGNTIYF
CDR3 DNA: TGCGCCAGCAGCGCCCGGGGTGACAGGCCCTCTGGAAACACCATATATTTT

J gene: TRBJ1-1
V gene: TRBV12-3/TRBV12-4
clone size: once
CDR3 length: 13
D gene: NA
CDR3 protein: CASGIVGVTEAFF
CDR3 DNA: TGTGCCAGCGGGATTGTTGGGGTCACTGAAGCTTTCTTT

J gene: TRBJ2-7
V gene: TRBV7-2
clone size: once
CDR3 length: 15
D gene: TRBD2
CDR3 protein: CASTRGGSSSPEQYF
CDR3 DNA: TGTGCCAGCACCCGGGGCGGGAGCTCTTCGCCCGAGCAGTACTTC

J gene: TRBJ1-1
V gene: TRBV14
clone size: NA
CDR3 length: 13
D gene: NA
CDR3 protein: CASRSLATVEAFF
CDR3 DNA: TGTGCCAGTAGATCCCTTGCCACAGTTGAAGCTTTCTTT

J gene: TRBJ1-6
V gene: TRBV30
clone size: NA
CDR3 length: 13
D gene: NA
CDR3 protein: CAWSGGGNSPLHF
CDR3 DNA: TGTGCCTGGAGTGGGGGGGGTAATTCACCCCTCCACTTT

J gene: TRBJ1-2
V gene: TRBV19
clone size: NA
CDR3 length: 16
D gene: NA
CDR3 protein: CASSPSKGRTNYGYTF
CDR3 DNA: TGTGCCAGTAGTCCCTCAAAAGGACGGACGAACTATGGCTACACCTTC

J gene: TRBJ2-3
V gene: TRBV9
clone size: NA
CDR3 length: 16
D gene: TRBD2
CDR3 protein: CASTRASGASTDTQYF
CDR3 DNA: TGTGCCAGCACGAGGGCTAGCGGCGCTAGCACAGATACGCAGTATTTT